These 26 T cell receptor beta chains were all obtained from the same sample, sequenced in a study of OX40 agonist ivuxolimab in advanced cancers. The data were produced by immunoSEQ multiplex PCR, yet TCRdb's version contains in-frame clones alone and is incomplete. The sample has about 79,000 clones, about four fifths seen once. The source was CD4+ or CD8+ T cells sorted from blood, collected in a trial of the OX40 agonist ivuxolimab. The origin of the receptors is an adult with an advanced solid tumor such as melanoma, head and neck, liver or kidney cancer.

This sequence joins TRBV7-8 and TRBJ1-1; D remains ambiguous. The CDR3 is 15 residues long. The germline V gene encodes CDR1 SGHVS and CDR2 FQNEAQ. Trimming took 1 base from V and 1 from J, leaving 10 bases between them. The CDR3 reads CASSLEWSTNTEAFF. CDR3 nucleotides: TGTGCCAGCAGCTTAGAGTGGAGCACGAACACTGAAGCTTTCTTT.

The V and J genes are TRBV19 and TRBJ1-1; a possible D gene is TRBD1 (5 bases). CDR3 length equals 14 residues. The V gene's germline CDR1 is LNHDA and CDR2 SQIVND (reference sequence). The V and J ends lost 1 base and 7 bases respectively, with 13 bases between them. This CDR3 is CASSIAWGRLEAFF. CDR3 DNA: TGTGCCAGTAGTATAGCTTGGGGACGACTTGAAGCTTTCTTT.

CDR3 amino acids: CASSPRDSLSYEQYF. The CDR3 DNA sequence: TGTGCCAGCTCACCACGGGACAGCCTTTCCTACGAGCAGTACTTC. V usage is TRBV18 and J usage is TRBJ2-7, with 7 positions matching TRBD1. The CDR3 spans 15 residues. V gave up 1 base and J gave up 1 base; unmatched junction bases: 4. Germline CDR1 reads KGHSH; CDR2 reads LQKENI.

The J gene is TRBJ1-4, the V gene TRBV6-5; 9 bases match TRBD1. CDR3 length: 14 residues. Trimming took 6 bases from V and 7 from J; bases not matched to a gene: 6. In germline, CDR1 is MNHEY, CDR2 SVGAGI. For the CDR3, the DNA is TGTGCCAGCAGCCAACAGGGGGCAGGTGAAAAACTGTTTTTT. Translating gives CASSQQGAGEKLFF.

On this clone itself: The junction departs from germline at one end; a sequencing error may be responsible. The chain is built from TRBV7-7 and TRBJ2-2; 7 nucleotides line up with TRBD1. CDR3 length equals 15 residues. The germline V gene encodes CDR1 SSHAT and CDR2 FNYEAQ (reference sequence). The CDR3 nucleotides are TGTGCTAGCAGCTTCCGACAGGGGAACACCGGGGAGCTGTTTTTT. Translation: CASSFRQGNTGELFF.

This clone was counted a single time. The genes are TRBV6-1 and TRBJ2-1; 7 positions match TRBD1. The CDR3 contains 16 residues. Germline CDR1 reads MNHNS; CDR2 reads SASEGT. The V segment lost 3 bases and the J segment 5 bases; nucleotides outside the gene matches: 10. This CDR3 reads CASSDGTARTDNEQFF. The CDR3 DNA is TGTGCCAGCAGTGATGGGACAGCTAGAACTGACAATGAGCAGTTCTTC.

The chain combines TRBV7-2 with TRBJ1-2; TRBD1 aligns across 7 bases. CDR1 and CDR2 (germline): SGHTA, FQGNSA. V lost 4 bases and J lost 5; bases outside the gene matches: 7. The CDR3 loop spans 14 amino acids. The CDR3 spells CASSSQGGAYGYTF. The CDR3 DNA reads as TGTGCCAGCAGCTCCCAAGGGGGCGCGTATGGCTACACCTTC.

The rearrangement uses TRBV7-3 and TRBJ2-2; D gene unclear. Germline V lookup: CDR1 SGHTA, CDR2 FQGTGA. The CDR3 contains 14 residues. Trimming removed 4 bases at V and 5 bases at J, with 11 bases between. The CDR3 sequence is CASSSGSTTGELFF. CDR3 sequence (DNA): TGTGCCAGCAGCTCCGGGTCGACGACCGGGGAGCTGTTTTTT. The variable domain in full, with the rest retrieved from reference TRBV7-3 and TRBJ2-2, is GAGVSQTPSNKVTEKGKYVELRCDPISGHTALYWYRQSLGQGPEFLIYFQGTGAADDSGLPNDRFFAVRPEGSVSTLKIQRTERGDSAVYLCASSSGSTTGELFFGEGSRLTVL.

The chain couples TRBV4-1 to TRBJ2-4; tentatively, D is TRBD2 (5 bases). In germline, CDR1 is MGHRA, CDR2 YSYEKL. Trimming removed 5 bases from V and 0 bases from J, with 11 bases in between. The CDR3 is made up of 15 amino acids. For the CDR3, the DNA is TGCGCCAGCAGCGGAGGCCTACTAGCCAAAAACATTCAGTACTTC. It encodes CASSGGLLAKNIQYF.

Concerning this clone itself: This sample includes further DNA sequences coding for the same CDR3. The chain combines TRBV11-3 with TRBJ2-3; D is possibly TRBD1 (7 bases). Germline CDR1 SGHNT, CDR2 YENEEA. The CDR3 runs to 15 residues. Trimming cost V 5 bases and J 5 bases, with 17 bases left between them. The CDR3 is CASSPFGQGGDTQYF. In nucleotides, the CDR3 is TGTGCCAGCAGCCCGTTTGGGCAGGGGGGAGATACGCAGTATTTT.

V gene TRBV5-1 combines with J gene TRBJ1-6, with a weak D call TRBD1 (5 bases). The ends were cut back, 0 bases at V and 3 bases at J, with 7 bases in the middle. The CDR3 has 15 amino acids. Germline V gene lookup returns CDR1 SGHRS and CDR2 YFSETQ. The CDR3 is CASSLGQNYNSPLHF. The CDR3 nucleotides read TGCGCCAGCAGCTTGGGACAGAACTATAATTCACCCCTCCACTTT.

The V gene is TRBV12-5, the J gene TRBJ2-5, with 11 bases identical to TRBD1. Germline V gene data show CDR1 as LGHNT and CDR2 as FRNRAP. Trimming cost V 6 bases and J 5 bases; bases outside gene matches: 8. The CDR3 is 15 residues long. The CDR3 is CASGPGQGASETQYF. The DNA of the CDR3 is TGTGCTAGTGGACCCGGACAGGGGGCATCGGAGACCCAGTACTTC.

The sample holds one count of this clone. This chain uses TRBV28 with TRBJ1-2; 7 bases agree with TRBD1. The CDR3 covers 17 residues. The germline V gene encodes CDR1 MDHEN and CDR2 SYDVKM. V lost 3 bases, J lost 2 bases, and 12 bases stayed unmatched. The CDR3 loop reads CASSFRTRDRVNYGYTF. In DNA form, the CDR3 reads TGTGCCAGCAGTTTTCGCACGAGAGACAGGGTGAACTATGGCTACACCTTC.

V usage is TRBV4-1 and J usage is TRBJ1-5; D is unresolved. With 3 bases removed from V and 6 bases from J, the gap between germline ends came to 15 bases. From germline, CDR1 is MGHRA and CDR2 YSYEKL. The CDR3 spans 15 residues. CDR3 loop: CASSQQESLRQPQHF. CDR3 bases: TGCGCCAGCAGCCAGCAGGAATCGCTTCGTCAGCCCCAGCATTTT.

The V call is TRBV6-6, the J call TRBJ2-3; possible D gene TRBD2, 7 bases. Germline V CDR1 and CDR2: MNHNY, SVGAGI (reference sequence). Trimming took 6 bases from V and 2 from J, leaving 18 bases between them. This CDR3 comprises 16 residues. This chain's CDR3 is CASRTSKGGDTDTQYF. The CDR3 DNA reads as TGTGCCAGCAGGACGTCAAAGGGGGGGGACACAGATACGCAGTATTTT.

CDR3 protein: CASSSPDPAGGRDEQFF. The CDR3 DNA sequence: TGTGCCAGCAGCTCTCCGGACCCAGCGGGGGGTAGGGATGAGCAGTTCTTC. The chain couples TRBV11-3 to TRBJ2-1; the match to TRBD2 covers 9 bases. The germline gives CDR1 SGHNT, CDR2 YENEEA. The CDR3 runs 17 residues. V was clipped by 4 bases and J by 8 bases; unmatched bases: 15.

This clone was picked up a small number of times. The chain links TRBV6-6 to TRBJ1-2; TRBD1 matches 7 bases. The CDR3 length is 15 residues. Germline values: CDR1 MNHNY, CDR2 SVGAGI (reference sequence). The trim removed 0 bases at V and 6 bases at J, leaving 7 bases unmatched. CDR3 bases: TGTGCCAGCAGTTACTCGACAGGGATAGGAAATGGCTACACCTTC. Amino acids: CASSYSTGIGNGYTF.

The chain's CDR3 is CASSEGQGAEQYF. The CDR3 coding sequence is TGCGCCAGCAGTGAAGGTCAGGGAGCCGAGCAGTACTTC. The V gene is TRBV10-2, the J gene TRBJ2-7; D tentatively reads TRBD1 or TRBD2 (5 bases each). V was shortened by 3 bases and J by 6 bases, with 12 bases between the two germline ends. Germline loops: CDR1 WSHSY, CDR2 SAAADI. The CDR3 is 13 residues long.

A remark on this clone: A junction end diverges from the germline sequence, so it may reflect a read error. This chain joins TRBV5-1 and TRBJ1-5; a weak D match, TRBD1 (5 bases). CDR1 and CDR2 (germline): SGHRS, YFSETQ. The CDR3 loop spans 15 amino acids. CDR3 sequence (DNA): TGCGCCAGCAGCTTGGGGGACTTTAGCAATCAGCCCCAGCGTTTT. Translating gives CASSLGDFSNQPQRF.

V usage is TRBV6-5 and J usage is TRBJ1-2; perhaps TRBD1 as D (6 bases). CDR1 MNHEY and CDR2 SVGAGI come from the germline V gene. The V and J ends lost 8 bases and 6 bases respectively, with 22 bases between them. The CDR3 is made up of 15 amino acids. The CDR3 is CASGPLGGIGDGYTF. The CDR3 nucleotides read TGTGCCAGCGGACCCCTCGGGGGCATTGGAGATGGCTACACCTTC.

The CDR3 protein is CASSQDGQGSADTQYF. CDR3 coding DNA: TGTGCCAGCAGCCAAGATGGTCAAGGGTCCGCAGATACGCAGTATTTT. This chain links TRBV4-2 with TRBJ2-3; the D is unclear. The germline CDR1 and CDR2 sequences are LGHNA and YNFKEQ. The CDR3 length is 16 residues. Trimming removed 0 bases at V and 4 bases at J, with 14 bases between.

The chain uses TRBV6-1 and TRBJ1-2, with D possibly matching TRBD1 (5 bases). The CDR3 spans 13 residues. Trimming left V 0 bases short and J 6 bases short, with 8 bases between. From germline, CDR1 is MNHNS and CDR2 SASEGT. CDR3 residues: CASSEAGDDGYTF. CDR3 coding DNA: TGTGCCAGCAGTGAAGCCGGGGACGATGGCTACACCTTC.

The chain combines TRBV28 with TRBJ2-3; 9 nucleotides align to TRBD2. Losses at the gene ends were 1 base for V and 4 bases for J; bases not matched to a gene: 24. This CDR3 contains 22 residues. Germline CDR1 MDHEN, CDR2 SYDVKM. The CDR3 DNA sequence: TGTGCCAGCAGTTTATTTCGCGGGGCGGGCGCGGGAGGGATGGGGTTCGCAGATACGCAGTATTTT. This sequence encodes CASSLFRGAGAGGMGFADTQYF.

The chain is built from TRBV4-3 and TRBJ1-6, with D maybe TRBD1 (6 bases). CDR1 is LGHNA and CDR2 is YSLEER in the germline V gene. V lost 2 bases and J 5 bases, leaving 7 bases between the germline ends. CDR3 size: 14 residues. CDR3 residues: CASSQRDNNSPLHF. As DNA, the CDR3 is TGCGCCAGCAGCCAACGGGACAATAATTCACCCCTCCACTTT.

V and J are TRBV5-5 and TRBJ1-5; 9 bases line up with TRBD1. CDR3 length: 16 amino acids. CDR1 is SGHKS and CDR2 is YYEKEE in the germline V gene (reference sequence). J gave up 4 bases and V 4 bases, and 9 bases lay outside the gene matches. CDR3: CASSHTAGTGNQPQHF. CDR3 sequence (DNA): TGTGCCAGCAGCCACACTGCCGGGACAGGGAATCAGCCCCAGCATTTT.

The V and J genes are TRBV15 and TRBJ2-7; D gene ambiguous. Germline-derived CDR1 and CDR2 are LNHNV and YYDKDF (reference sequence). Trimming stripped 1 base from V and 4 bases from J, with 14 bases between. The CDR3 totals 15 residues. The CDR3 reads CATSRGPLRLYEQYF. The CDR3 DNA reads TGTGCCACCAGCAGAGGCCCACTACGATTGTACGAGCAGTACTTC.